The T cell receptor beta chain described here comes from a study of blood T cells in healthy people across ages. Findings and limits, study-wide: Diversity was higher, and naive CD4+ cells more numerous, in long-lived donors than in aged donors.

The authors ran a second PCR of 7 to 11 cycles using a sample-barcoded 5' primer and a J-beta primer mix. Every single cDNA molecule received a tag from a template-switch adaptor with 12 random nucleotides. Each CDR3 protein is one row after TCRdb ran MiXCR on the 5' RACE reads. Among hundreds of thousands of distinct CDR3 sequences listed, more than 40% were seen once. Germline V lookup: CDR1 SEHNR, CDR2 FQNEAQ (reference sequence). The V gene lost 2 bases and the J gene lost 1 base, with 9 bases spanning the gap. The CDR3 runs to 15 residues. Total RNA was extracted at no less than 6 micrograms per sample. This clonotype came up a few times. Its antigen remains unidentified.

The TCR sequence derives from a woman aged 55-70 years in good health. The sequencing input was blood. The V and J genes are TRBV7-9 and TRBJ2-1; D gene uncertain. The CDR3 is CASSLRGGSYNEQFF. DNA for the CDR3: TGTGCCAGCAGCTTACGTGGCGGTTCCTACAATGAGCAGTTCTTC. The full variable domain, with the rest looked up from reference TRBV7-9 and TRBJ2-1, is DTGVSQNPRHKITKRGQNVTFRCDPISEHNRLYWYRQTLGQGPEFLTYFQNEAQLEKSRLLSDRFSAERPKGSFSTLEIQRTEQGDSAMYLCASSLRGGSYNEQFFGPGTRLTVL.